These T cell receptor beta chains were read from a single sample in a study of tissue T cells after allogeneic stem cell transplantation. Clones were read by immunoSEQ multiplex PCR, and TCRdb kept only the in-frame ones, dropping some. The sample lists about 9,800 clones, 65% seen once, with about 24% in the top ten. The sequences come from tissue from the stomach, collected at autopsy. The receptors were gathered from a male donor older than 55 with lung cancer. Both conserved end residues are part of each CDR3. The D gene is left open where the match is weak. Clone size is stated in some rows and not others, as once, few, many or a class when expanded.

14 | TRBJ2-2 | NA | NA | TRBV5-1 | TGCGCCAGCAGCTGGCCGAGCCCCACCGGGGAGCTGTTTTTT | CASSWPSPTGELFF
13 | TRBJ2-7 | NA | TRBD2 | TRBV19 | TGTGCCAGTAGTCCAGGGACTAGCGGGATGCAGTACTTC | CASSPGTSGMQYF
15 | TRBJ2-1 | few | NA | TRBV24-1 | TGTGCCACCAGTGATTCCGGACGGAACTACAATGAGCAGTTCTTC | CATSDSGRNYNEQFF
17 | TRBJ2-6 | NA | NA | TRBV24-1 | TGTGCCACCAGTGGTAGGCGGTTTGGTTCTGGGGCCAACGTCCTGACTTTC | CATSGRRFGSGANVLTF
14 | TRBJ1-1 | NA | NA | TRBV18 | TGTGCCAGCTCACCCGCAGGGGTAGGCACTGAAGCTTTCTTT | CASSPAGVGTEAFF
17 | TRBJ1-1 | NA | NA | TRBV7-9 | TGTGCCAGCAGCTTAGTAATGTTCGCAGGGGATGCTACTGAAGCTTTCTTT | CASSLVMFAGDATEAFF
15 | TRBJ1-4 | NA | NA | TRBV9 | TGTGCCAGCGCCCCGAGGGGGGGCCGGTATGAAAAACTGTTTTTT | CASAPRGGRYEKLFF
14 | TRBJ1-5 | few | NA | TRBV5-1 | TGCGCCAGCAGCTTTGGGGGGCTCGATCAGCCCCAGCATTTT | CASSFGGLDQPQHF
15 | TRBJ2-7 | NA | NA | TRBV28 | TGTGCCAGCAGCCAAAGCGGGCTTAGCTCCTACGAGCAGTACTTC | CASSQSGLSSYEQYF
16 | TRBJ2-1 | NA | TRBD2 | TRBV29-1 | TGCAGCGTTGAAGGGGTGGCGGCGGGGGGCTACAATGAGCAGTTCTTC | CSVEGVAAGGYNEQFF
15 | TRBJ2-1 | NA | TRBD1 | TRBV5-1 | TGCGCCAGCAAACCGGCCGGACAGGGTCACAATGAGCAGTTCTTC | CASKPAGQGHNEQFF
13 | TRBJ1-2 | NA | NA | TRBV29-1 | TGCAGCGTTGAACCGGGCGAGAGGGGTGGCTACACCTTC | CSVEPGERGGYTF
13 | TRBJ1-2 | medium-sized | TRBD1 | TRBV7-9 | TGTGCCAGCAGCTTAGGGGACAGCTATGGCTACACCTTC | CASSLGDSYGYTF
15 | TRBJ2-2 | NA | TRBD2 | TRBV27 | TGTGCCAGCAGGGACCGAGCGGGATTAGCCGGGGAGCTGTTTTTT | CASRDRAGLAGELFF
19 | TRBJ2-7 | NA | TRBD2 | TRBV5-1 | TGCGCCAGCAGCTACGGGGGGCTAGCGGGCCCAAAATCCTACTACGAGCAGTACTTC | CASSYGGLAGPKSYYEQYF
15 | TRBJ2-5 | NA | NA | TRBV7-2 | TGTGCCAGCAGCTTAGCCCCAGGGGGGGGAGAGACCCAGTACTTC | CASSLAPGGGETQYF
13 | TRBJ2-7 | NA | NA | TRBV6-2/TRBV6-3 | TGTGCCAGCAGTTACTCGACGGGTCTCGAGCAGTACTTC | CASSYSTGLEQYF
15 | TRBJ1-1 | NA | NA | TRBV5-1 | TGCGCCAGCAGCTTGGAAGGGGGACACCTTTCAGAAGCTTTCTTT | CASSLEGGHLSEAFF
17 | TRBJ2-1 | NA | TRBD2 | TRBV28 | TGTGCCAGCAGTCCCAACTGGGGGTCTAGCCGGGGGGATGAGCAGTTCTTC | CASSPNWGSSRGDEQFF
15 | TRBJ1-2 | NA | NA | TRBV5-1 | TGCGCCAGCAGCTTTACCTCCGGGACACAGTATGGCTACACCTTC | CASSFTSGTQYGYTF